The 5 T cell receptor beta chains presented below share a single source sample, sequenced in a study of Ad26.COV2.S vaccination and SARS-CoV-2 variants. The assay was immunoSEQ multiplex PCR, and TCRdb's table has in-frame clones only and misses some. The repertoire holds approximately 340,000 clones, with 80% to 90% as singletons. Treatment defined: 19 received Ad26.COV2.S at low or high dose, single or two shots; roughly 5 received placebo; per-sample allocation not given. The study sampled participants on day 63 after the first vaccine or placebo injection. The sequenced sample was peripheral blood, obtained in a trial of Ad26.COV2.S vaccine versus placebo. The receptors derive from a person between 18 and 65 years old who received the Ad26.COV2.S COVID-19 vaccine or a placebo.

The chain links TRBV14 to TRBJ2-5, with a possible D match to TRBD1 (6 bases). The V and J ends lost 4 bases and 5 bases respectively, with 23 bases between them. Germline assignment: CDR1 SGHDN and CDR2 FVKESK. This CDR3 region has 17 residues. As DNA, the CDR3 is TGTGCCAGCAGCCCGAGACGGATATTAGGGGGAACGGAGACCCAGTACTTC. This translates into CASSPRRILGGTETQYF. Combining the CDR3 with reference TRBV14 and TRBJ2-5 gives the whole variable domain EAGVTQFPSHSVIEKGQTVTLRCDPISGHDNLYWYRRVMGKEIKFLLHFVKESKQDESGMPNNRFLAERTGGTYSTLKVQPAELEDSGVYFCASSPRRILGGTETQYFGPGTRLLVL.

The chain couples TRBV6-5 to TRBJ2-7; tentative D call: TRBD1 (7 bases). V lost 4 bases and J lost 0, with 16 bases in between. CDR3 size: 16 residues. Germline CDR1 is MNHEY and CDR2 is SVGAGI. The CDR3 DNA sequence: TGTGCCAGCAGTTCCCCAGGGGGGTCAAGCTCCTACGAGCAGTACTTC. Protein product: CASSSPGGSSSYEQYF.

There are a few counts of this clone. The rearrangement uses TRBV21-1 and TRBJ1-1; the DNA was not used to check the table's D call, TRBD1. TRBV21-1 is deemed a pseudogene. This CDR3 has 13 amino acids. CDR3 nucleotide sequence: TGTGCCAGCAGCAAAGTTGAGTCAGGTGGTGCTTTCTTT. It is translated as CASSKVESGGAFF.

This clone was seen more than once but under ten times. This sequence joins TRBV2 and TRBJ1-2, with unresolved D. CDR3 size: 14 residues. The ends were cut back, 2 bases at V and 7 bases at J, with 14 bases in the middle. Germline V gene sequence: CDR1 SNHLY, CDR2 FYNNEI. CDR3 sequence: CASSEQKGLTGYTF. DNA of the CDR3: TGTGCCAGCAGTGAACAAAAGGGTTTGACTGGCTACACCTTC.

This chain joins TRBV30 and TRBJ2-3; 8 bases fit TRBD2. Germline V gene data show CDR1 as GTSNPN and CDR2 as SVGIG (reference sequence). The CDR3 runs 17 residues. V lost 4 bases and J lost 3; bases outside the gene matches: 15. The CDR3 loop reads CAWNLAAAGEVTDTQYF. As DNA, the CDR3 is TGTGCCTGGAACTTAGCGGCAGCGGGAGAGGTAACAGATACGCAGTATTTT.